These 23 T cell receptor beta chains were sequenced from one sample in a study of cytomegalovirus exposure and HLA in healthy donors. Amplification used 60 Vbeta primers and 13 Jbeta primers. Assay: immunoSEQ multiplex PCR; the TCRdb copy retains only in-frame clones and omits some. The table includes about 140,000 clones, approximately 71% detected once. The sequencing sample was made of PBMCs. The receptors derive from a man between 25 and 39 years old in good health and CMV-seronegative.

As DNA, the CDR3 is TGTGCCAGCAGTGAGCTACTCTCCTACGAGCAGTACTTC. Protein: CASSELLSYEQYF. The genes are TRBV28 and TRBJ2-7; no firm D call. In germline, CDR1 is MDHEN, CDR2 SYDVKM. CDR3 length equals 13 residues. The V end lost 5 bases, the J end lost 0 bases, and 8 bases lay between the germline ends.

This chain uses TRBV11-3 with TRBJ2-1; a weak D match, TRBD2 (5 bases). V was clipped by 0 bases and J by 0 bases, with 6 bases between them. The V gene's germline CDR1 is SGHNT and CDR2 YENEEA. This CDR3 has 15 residues. The CDR3 protein is CASSLDRGSYNEQFF. The CDR3 DNA is TGTGCCAGCAGCTTAGATCGGGGCTCCTACAATGAGCAGTTCTTC.

The chain recombines TRBV29-1 with TRBJ2-5; 7 bases fit TRBD2. This CDR3 contains 12 residues. The ends lost 7 bases at V and 4 bases at J; junction bases unmatched: 6. Looked up from germline, CDR1 is SQVTM and CDR2 is ANQGSEA. The CDR3 DNA reads TGCAGCGCCCGTAGCGGGTCAGAGACCCAGTACTTC. Translated, it gives CSARSGSETQYF.

The chain couples TRBV9 to TRBJ2-7; D may be TRBD2 (6 bases). V lost 0 bases to trimming and J lost 4 bases, with 11 bases between them. CDR3 size: 14 residues. CDR1 SGDLS and CDR2 YYNGEE come from the germline V gene. In nucleotides, the CDR3 is TGTGCCAGCAGCGTAGCGGGAGATGGGTACGAGCAGTACTTC. Amino acid sequence: CASSVAGDGYEQYF.

CDR3 nucleotide sequence: TGTGCCAGCAGTTCCCAGCCAGCGGGAGGAGAGACCCAGTACTTC. Translating gives CASSSQPAGGETQYF. The V gene is TRBV28, the J gene TRBJ2-5; 9 bases align to TRBD2. With V trimmed by 4 bases and J by 4 bases, 7 bases remained unmatched. The CDR3 contains 15 residues. Per the germline V gene, CDR1 is MDHEN and CDR2 is SYDVKM.

This chain links TRBV7-6 with TRBJ2-6; weak D call: TRBD2 (6 bases). V dropped 1 base and J dropped 5 bases, with 18 bases sitting between them. The CDR3 is 18 amino acids. Germline assignment: CDR1 SGHVS and CDR2 FNYEAQ. CDR3 bases: TGTGCCAGCAGCTTAGGGACCAGCGCGGGGACTTGGGCCAACGTCCTGACTTTC. Translating gives CASSLGTSAGTWANVLTF.

The chain links TRBV2 to TRBJ2-4; D might be TRBD1 (6 bases). This CDR3 spans 12 amino acids. From germline, CDR1 is SNHLY and CDR2 FYNNEI. The ends were cut back, 10 bases at V and 6 bases at J, with 13 bases in the middle. This chain's CDR3 is CATRQVGNIQYF. CDR3 coding DNA: TGTGCCACCAGACAGGTGGGAAACATTCAGTACTTC. The variable domain in full, with the rest retrieved from reference TRBV2 and TRBJ2-4, is EPEVTQTPSHQVTQMGQEVILRCVPISNHLYFYWYRQILGQKVEFLVSFYNNEISEKSEIFDDQFSVERPDGSNFTLKIRSTKLEDSAMYFCATRQVGNIQYFGAGTRLSVL.

The chain carries TRBV5-1 and TRBJ2-3, with 7 bases identical to TRBD2. The V segment lost 1 base and the J segment 1 base; nucleotides outside the gene matches: 6. This CDR3 has 16 residues. Germline loops: CDR1 SGHRS, CDR2 YFSETQ. CDR3 sequence reads: CASSLPLAGGTDTQYF. DNA for the CDR3: TGCGCCAGCAGCTTGCCACTGGCGGGGGGCACAGATACGCAGTATTTT.

The chain uses TRBV29-1 and TRBJ2-7; perhaps TRBD1 as D (5 bases). This CDR3 is built from 13 residues. CDR1 is SQVTM, CDR2 ANQGSEA, per germline. The V end lost 2 bases, the J end lost 4 bases, and 12 bases lay between the germline ends. The CDR3 nucleotides are TGCAGCGTTGAAACAGGTTCGGGTTACGAGCAGTACTTC. Its protein product is CSVETGSGYEQYF.

The rearrangement joins TRBV6-5 to TRBJ2-7, with TRBD1 identical over 9 bases. With V trimmed by 6 bases and J by 1 base, 4 bases remained unmatched. Germline-derived CDR1 and CDR2 are MNHEY and SVGAGI. This CDR3 contains 14 residues. CDR3 protein: CASRETGGSYEQYF. The CDR3 DNA sequence: TGTGCCAGCAGAGAGACAGGGGGTTCCTACGAGCAGTACTTC.

This clone was seen a few times. CDR3 sequence reads: CASSILAGAEQYF. In nucleotides, the CDR3 is TGTGCCAGTAGTATTCTAGCGGGTGCCGAGCAGTACTTC. J is TRBJ2-7 and V is TRBV19; 8 bases align to TRBD2. Germline V gene sequence: CDR1 LNHDA, CDR2 SQIVND (reference sequence). This CDR3 contains 13 residues. J was trimmed by 6 bases and V by 3 bases; bases with no gene match: 4.

The rearrangement links TRBV11-2 to TRBJ2-5; 10 nucleotides agree with TRBD2. V trimming: 5 bases; J trimming: 5 bases; junction bases outside the gene matches: 11. The CDR3 runs to 16 residues. CDR1 and CDR2 from the germline V gene are SGHAT and FQNNGV. The CDR3 loop is CASSPGWTSGAETQYF. For the CDR3, the DNA is TGTGCCAGCAGCCCCGGCTGGACTAGCGGAGCCGAGACCCAGTACTTC.

This clone was counted between two and nine times. V usage is TRBV6-1 and J usage is TRBJ2-1; TRBD2 agrees at 10 bases. The CDR3 covers 18 residues. The germline V gene encodes CDR1 MNHNS and CDR2 SASEGT. Trimming removed 1 base from V and 4 bases from J; junction bases left unmatched: 10. CDR3 in amino acids: CASSEGFLASGSYNEQFF. The CDR3 nucleotides read TGTGCCAGCAGTGAAGGGTTTCTGGCTAGCGGGAGTTACAATGAGCAGTTCTTC.

The V call is TRBV19, the J call TRBJ2-3, with TRBD2 as a possible D gene (6 bases). Trimming removed 4 bases from V and 6 bases from J, with 14 bases in between. Germline CDR1 and CDR2: LNHDA and SQIVND (reference sequence). This CDR3 is built from 14 residues. The CDR3 DNA reads as TGTGCCAGTAGTAGCTTGGAGGGGCACGATACGCAGTATTTT. This gives the protein CASSSLEGHDTQYF.

The table lists this clone with a few counts. The gene calls are TRBV5-4 and TRBJ2-1, with 11 bases identical to TRBD2. The V and J ends lost 5 bases and 4 bases, in that order; junction bases with no gene match: 5. The germline CDR1 and CDR2 sequences are SGHNT and YYREEE (reference sequence). The CDR3 extends over 15 amino acids. The CDR3 region has the DNA TGTGCCAGCAGTCCCGGGACTAGCGGTTACAATGAGCAGTTCTTC. This gives the protein CASSPGTSGYNEQFF.

The V call is TRBV5-1, the J call TRBJ2-3; 9 bases match TRBD2. Germline-derived CDR1 and CDR2 are SGHRS and YFSETQ. CDR3 length: 16 amino acids. The V and J ends lost 0 bases and 1 base, in that order; junction bases with no gene match: 3. The CDR3 region is CASSLEVAGGTDTQYF. The CDR3 DNA follows: TGCGCCAGCAGCTTGGAAGTAGCGGGGGGCACAGATACGCAGTATTTT.

The gene calls are TRBV5-1 and TRBJ2-7; a weak D match, TRBD2 (5 bases). The CDR3 runs to 12 residues. Germline CDR1 and CDR2: SGHRS and YFSETQ. V dropped 0 bases and J dropped 7 bases, with 8 bases sitting between them. This chain's CDR3 is CASSLDRGEQYF. The CDR3 DNA follows: TGCGCCAGCAGCTTGGACAGAGGGGAGCAGTACTTC.

This chain joins TRBV2 and TRBJ1-1; D possibly corresponds to TRBD1 (5 bases). CDR3 length: 13 amino acids. Germline CDR1 is SNHLY and CDR2 is FYNNEI. V dropped 9 bases and J dropped 0 bases, with 11 bases sitting between them. In DNA form, the CDR3 reads TGTGCCAGAGGTGACAGCCTGAACACTGAAGCTTTCTTT. This translates into CARGDSLNTEAFF.

The gene calls are TRBV6-1 and TRBJ2-5; perhaps TRBD2 as D (6 bases). With 6 bases removed from V and 4 bases from J, the gap between germline ends came to 9 bases. Germline CDR1 is MNHNS and CDR2 is SASEGT. The CDR3 has 12 residues. CDR3 loop: CASRGEAETQYF. The CDR3 nucleotides read TGTGCCAGCAGGGGGGAGGCAGAGACCCAGTACTTC.

A single count supports this clone. This chain connects TRBV19 to TRBJ2-7; a weak D match, TRBD1 (5 bases). The CDR3 consists of 18 residues. The V and J ends lost 3 bases and 2 bases respectively, with 23 bases between them. Looked up from germline, CDR1 is LNHDA and CDR2 is SQIVND (reference sequence). The CDR3 bases are TGTGCCAGTAGTATTTCGGCAGGGCGGCTTGGACCTACCTACGAGCAGTACTTC. As protein: CASSISAGRLGPTYEQYF.

Comment on this clone: Other DNA sequences in this specimen translate into the identical CDR3. V usage is TRBV28 and J usage is TRBJ2-5; 7 nucleotides align to TRBD1. Germline lookup yields CDR1 MDHEN and CDR2 SYDVKM. V trimming: 4 bases; J trimming: 4 bases; junction bases outside the gene matches: 9. The CDR3 contains 15 residues. The DNA of the CDR3 is TGTGCCAGCAGTTCCCCTCCCACAGGGGCAGAGACCCAGTACTTC. This gives the protein CASSSPPTGAETQYF. Together with reference TRBV28 and TRBJ2-5, the CDR3 gives the full variable domain: DVKVTQSSRYLVKRTGEKVFLECVQDMDHENMFWYRQDPGLGLRLIYFSYDVKMKEKGDIPEGYSVSREKKERFSLILESASTNQTSMYLCASSSPPTGAETQYFGPGTRLLVL.

The chain carries TRBV2 and TRBJ2-1; TRBD2 matches 7 bases. The CDR3 runs 16 residues. V was clipped by 6 bases and J by 0 bases; unmatched bases: 8. CDR1 is SNHLY, CDR2 FYNNEI, per germline. The CDR3 DNA reads TGTGCCAGCAGAGAATATAGCGGGTCCTCCTACAATGAGCAGTTCTTC. Encoded protein: CASREYSGSSYNEQFF. The complete variable domain, with remaining parts taken from reference TRBV2 and TRBJ2-1, reads EPEVTQTPSHQVTQMGQEVILRCVPISNHLYFYWYRQILGQKVEFLVSFYNNEISEKSEIFDDQFSVERPDGSNFTLKIRSTKLEDSAMYFCASREYSGSSYNEQFFGPGTRLTVL.

The DNA for the CDR3 is TGTGCCAGCAGCTTGGTCAGGGGCACAGATACGCAGTATTTT. It specifies CASSLVRGTDTQYF. V and J are TRBV5-6 and TRBJ2-3; perhaps TRBD1 as D (5 bases). This CDR3 has 14 amino acids. Germline V gene lookup returns CDR1 SGHDT and CDR2 YYEEEE. V shed 0 bases and J shed 1 base, with 6 bases lying between them.